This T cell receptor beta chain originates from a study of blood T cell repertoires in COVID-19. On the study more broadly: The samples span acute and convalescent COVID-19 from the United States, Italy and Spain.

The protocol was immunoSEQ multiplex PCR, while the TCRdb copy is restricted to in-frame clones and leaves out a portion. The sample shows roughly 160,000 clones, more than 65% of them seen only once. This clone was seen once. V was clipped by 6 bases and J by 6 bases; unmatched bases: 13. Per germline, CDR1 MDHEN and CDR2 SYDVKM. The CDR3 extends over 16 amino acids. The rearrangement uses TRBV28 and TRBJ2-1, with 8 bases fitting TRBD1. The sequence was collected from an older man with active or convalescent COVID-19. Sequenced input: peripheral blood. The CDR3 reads CASRGHIGQGANEQFF. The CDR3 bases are TGTGCCAGCAGGGGTCATATTGGACAGGGAGCCAATGAGCAGTTCTTC.